The 2 T cell receptor beta chains reported below all come from one sample, sequenced in a study of blood T cell repertoires in COVID-19. The method was immunoSEQ multiplex PCR; TCRdb's version includes in-frame clones alone and lacks a portion of them. This table holds 240,000 or so clones, around 90% found once. Sequencing was performed on peripheral blood. These receptor sequences come from a man between 60 and 75 years old who had recovered from COVID-19.

CDR3 loop: CASSLGSTGELFF. DNA of the CDR3: TGCGCCAGCAGCTTAGGGAGTACCGGGGAGCTGTTTTTT. The V and J genes are TRBV5-1 and TRBJ2-2; maybe TRBD2 (5 bases). Trimming took 2 bases from V and 5 from J, leaving 7 bases between them. The germline V gene encodes CDR1 SGHRS and CDR2 YFSETQ. The CDR3 has 13 amino acids.

The chain is built from TRBV27 and TRBJ1-5; D not resolved. The germline CDR1 and CDR2 sequences are MNHEY and SMNVEV (reference sequence). Between the trimmed V and J ends, which lost 8 bases and 0 bases, there was a span of 14 bases. There are 15 residues in the CDR3. CDR3 bases: TGTGCCAGCCGTACGGGGATCCTTAGCAATCAGCCCCAGCATTTT. It codes for CASRTGILSNQPQHF.